Listed below are T cell receptor beta chains from one sample, sequenced in a study of human T cells and chemical hapten exposure. One entry per CDR3 protein, called by TCRdb with MiXCR from the RACE reads. Of tens of thousands of distinct CDR3 sequences in the sample, 10% to 13% were seen once. The sample in question was whole blood, obtained in connection with sensitization to the hapten diphenylcyclopropenone (DPC). The receptors stem from a man younger than 45 with alopecia areata. Some clones in this sample may be carry-over from other donors' samples. Each CDR3 is given with its conserved first and last residue. Fields, in order: CDR3 length, J gene, V gene, D gene, clone size, CDR3 protein, CDR3 DNA. A D gene is named only where the DNA matches it firmly. Clone size, where shown, is once, few, many, or a class for clones that have expanded.

cdr3_length: 15; j_call: TRBJ1-2; v_call: TRBV14; d_call: NA; clone_size: many; cdr3_aa: CASSQDLGGAYGYTF; cdr3_nt: TGTGCCAGCAGCCAAGATTTGGGGGGCGCCTATGGCTACACCTTC
cdr3_length: 15; j_call: TRBJ1-1; v_call: TRBV7-9; d_call: NA; clone_size: NA; cdr3_aa: CASSLPRTLNTEAFF; cdr3_nt: TGTGCCAGCAGCTTACCGAGGACCCTGAACACTGAAGCTTTCTTT
cdr3_length: 18; j_call: TRBJ1-6; v_call: TRBV27; d_call: NA; clone_size: NA; cdr3_aa: CASSSELGGLGFNSPLHF; cdr3_nt: TGTGCCAGCAGTTCTGAACTGGGGGGATTGGGGTTTAATTCACCCCTCCACTTT
cdr3_length: 14; j_call: TRBJ2-3; v_call: TRBV18; d_call: NA; clone_size: few; cdr3_aa: CASSLRRGGDTQYF; cdr3_nt: TGTGCCAGCTCACTTAGGAGAGGGGGAGATACGCAGTATTTT
cdr3_length: 17; j_call: TRBJ1-3; v_call: TRBV3-1; d_call: TRBD1; clone_size: few; cdr3_aa: CASSQIDRGLSGNTIYF; cdr3_nt: TGTGCCAGCAGCCAGATAGACAGGGGCCTCTCTGGAAACACCATATATTTT
cdr3_length: 15; j_call: TRBJ2-3; v_call: TRBV7-8; d_call: TRBD1; clone_size: many; cdr3_aa: CASSLGQGGTDTQYF; cdr3_nt: TGTGCCAGCAGCTTAGGACAGGGGGGCACAGATACGCAGTATTTT
cdr3_length: 14; j_call: TRBJ2-5; v_call: TRBV6-1; d_call: NA; clone_size: many; cdr3_aa: CASSDPVQDLTQYF; cdr3_nt: TGTGCCAGCAGTGATCCCGTCCAGGACCTTACCCAGTACTTC
cdr3_length: 12; j_call: TRBJ2-3; v_call: TRBV6-6; d_call: NA; clone_size: many; cdr3_aa: CASSYHTDTQYF; cdr3_nt: TGTGCCAGCAGTTACCACACAGATACGCAGTATTTT
cdr3_length: 13; j_call: TRBJ1-5; v_call: TRBV20-1; d_call: NA; clone_size: many; cdr3_aa: CSVTGPRNQPQHF; cdr3_nt: TGCAGTGTAACAGGGCCTCGCAATCAGCCCCAGCATTTT
cdr3_length: 16; j_call: TRBJ2-3; v_call: TRBV4-3; d_call: TRBD2; clone_size: many; cdr3_aa: CASSQDWAGATDTQYF; cdr3_nt: TGCGCCAGCAGCCAAGATTGGGCGGGAGCCACAGATACGCAGTATTTT
cdr3_length: 15; j_call: TRBJ1-5; v_call: TRBV5-5; d_call: NA; clone_size: NA; cdr3_aa: CASSAGANSNQPQHF; cdr3_nt: TGTGCCAGCAGCGCTGGGGCGAATAGCAATCAGCCCCAGCATTTT
cdr3_length: 17; j_call: TRBJ1-3; v_call: TRBV12-2; d_call: NA; clone_size: few; cdr3_aa: CASRLGHGGGFGNTIYF; cdr3_nt: TGTGCAAGTCGCTTAGGTCACGGGGGAGGCTTTGGAAACACCATATATTTT
cdr3_length: 15; j_call: TRBJ2-7; v_call: TRBV20-1; d_call: NA; clone_size: many; cdr3_aa: CSARKQDRRSYEQYF; cdr3_nt: TGCAGTGCTAGGAAACAGGACCGGCGCTCCTACGAGCAGTACTTC
cdr3_length: 13; j_call: TRBJ1-1; v_call: TRBV10-2; d_call: NA; clone_size: many; cdr3_aa: CASQIRMNTEAFF; cdr3_nt: TGCGCCAGCCAAATCCGAATGAACACTGAAGCTTTCTTT
cdr3_length: 14; j_call: TRBJ1-1; v_call: TRBV6-5; d_call: NA; clone_size: NA; cdr3_aa: CASSYSERGAEAFF; cdr3_nt: TGTGCCAGCAGTTACTCAGAACGGGGGGCTGAAGCTTTCTTT
cdr3_length: 16; j_call: TRBJ2-2; v_call: TRBV7-9; d_call: NA; clone_size: many; cdr3_aa: CASSARQGINTGELFF; cdr3_nt: TGTGCCAGCAGCGCTCGGCAGGGGATAAACACCGGGGAGCTGTTTTTT
cdr3_length: 15; j_call: TRBJ2-1; v_call: TRBV12-3/TRBV12-4; d_call: TRBD2; clone_size: many; cdr3_aa: CASSLGRGGPFEQFF; cdr3_nt: TGTGCCAGCAGTTTAGGTCGGGGGGGGCCATTTGAGCAGTTCTTC
cdr3_length: 11; j_call: TRBJ2-2; v_call: TRBV24-1; d_call: NA; clone_size: few; cdr3_aa: CATAFVGELFF; cdr3_nt: TGTGCCACCGCCTTTGTCGGGGAGCTGTTTTTT
cdr3_length: 13; j_call: TRBJ2-7; v_call: TRBV6-6; d_call: NA; clone_size: NA; cdr3_aa: CASSLGGAWEQYF; cdr3_nt: TGTGCCAGCAGTTTAGGGGGTGCCTGGGAGCAGTACTTC
cdr3_length: 13; j_call: TRBJ1-4; v_call: TRBV11-2; d_call: NA; clone_size: NA; cdr3_aa: CASSLIPGEKLFF; cdr3_nt: TGTGCCAGCAGCTTAATTCCTGGTGAAAAACTGTTTTTT
cdr3_length: 14; j_call: TRBJ1-1; v_call: TRBV3-1; d_call: NA; clone_size: NA; cdr3_aa: CASSQDNAGLTAFF; cdr3_nt: TGTGCCAGCAGCCAAGACAATGCAGGGTTGACGGCTTTCTTT
cdr3_length: 16; j_call: TRBJ2-5; v_call: TRBV4-3; d_call: TRBD1; clone_size: many; cdr3_aa: CASSLTITGGGETQYF; cdr3_nt: TGCGCCAGCAGCCTAACTATAACAGGGGGCGGTGAGACCCAGTACTTC
cdr3_length: 13; j_call: TRBJ1-6; v_call: TRBV4-3; d_call: NA; clone_size: few; cdr3_aa: CASTKGWDSPLHF; cdr3_nt: TGCGCCAGCACGAAGGGCTGGGATTCACCCCTCCACTTT
cdr3_length: 16; j_call: TRBJ2-1; v_call: TRBV7-9; d_call: NA; clone_size: many; cdr3_aa: CASSLVAGARRDEQFF; cdr3_nt: TGTGCCAGCAGCTTAGTGGCCGGGGCGCGGAGGGATGAGCAGTTCTTC
cdr3_length: 18; j_call: TRBJ2-2; v_call: TRBV7-9; d_call: NA; clone_size: many; cdr3_aa: CASSLIRGSGVRTGELFF; cdr3_nt: TGTGCCAGCAGCTTGATTCGTGGTTCAGGTGTAAGGACCGGGGAGCTGTTTTTT
cdr3_length: 15; j_call: TRBJ2-1; v_call: TRBV6-6; d_call: NA; clone_size: NA; cdr3_aa: CASSYAPTIYNEQFF; cdr3_nt: TGTGCCAGCAGTTACGCCCCGACTATTTACAATGAGCAGTTCTTC
cdr3_length: 13; j_call: TRBJ1-6; v_call: TRBV20-1; d_call: NA; clone_size: NA; cdr3_aa: CSAMDRYNSPLHF; cdr3_nt: TGCAGTGCTATGGACAGATATAATTCACCCCTCCACTTT
cdr3_length: 14; j_call: TRBJ1-3; v_call: TRBV10-3; d_call: NA; clone_size: few; cdr3_aa: CAISHVSSGNTIYF; cdr3_nt: TGTGCCATCAGCCATGTCAGCTCTGGAAACACCATATATTTT
cdr3_length: 14; j_call: TRBJ2-1; v_call: TRBV27; d_call: TRBD1; clone_size: many; cdr3_aa: CASSPGTGYNEQFF; cdr3_nt: TGTGCCAGCAGTCCCGGGACAGGGTACAATGAGCAGTTCTTC
cdr3_length: 17; j_call: TRBJ2-6; v_call: TRBV11-2; d_call: NA; clone_size: many; cdr3_aa: CASSLRLGQLWANVLTF; cdr3_nt: TGTGCCAGCAGCTTAAGACTCGGACAGCTCTGGGCCAACGTCCTGACTTTC
cdr3_length: 14; j_call: TRBJ2-1; v_call: TRBV27; d_call: NA; clone_size: few; cdr3_aa: CASSLRTPQNEQFF; cdr3_nt: TGTGCCAGCAGTTTACGGACTCCCCAAAATGAGCAGTTCTTC
cdr3_length: 17; j_call: TRBJ2-3; v_call: TRBV11-2; d_call: NA; clone_size: many; cdr3_aa: CASSLRGSPVPTDTQYF; cdr3_nt: TGTGCCAGCAGCCTCCGGGGGTCCCCCGTCCCCACAGATACGCAGTATTTT
cdr3_length: 15; j_call: TRBJ2-1; v_call: TRBV2; d_call: TRBD2; clone_size: many; cdr3_aa: CASSESFGGSYEQFF; cdr3_nt: TGTGCCAGCAGTGAAAGCTTTGGCGGGAGCTATGAGCAGTTCTTC
cdr3_length: 12; j_call: TRBJ1-5; v_call: TRBV6-2/TRBV6-3; d_call: NA; clone_size: NA; cdr3_aa: CASRQGTQPQHF; cdr3_nt: TGTGCCAGCAGACAGGGAACCCAGCCCCAGCATTTT
cdr3_length: 15; j_call: TRBJ2-3; v_call: TRBV3-1; d_call: NA; clone_size: many; cdr3_aa: CASSQDLLGRDTQYF; cdr3_nt: TGTGCCAGCAGCCAAGACTTATTGGGGCGAGATACGCAGTATTTT
cdr3_length: 13; j_call: TRBJ2-3; v_call: TRBV3-1; d_call: NA; clone_size: few; cdr3_aa: CASSRTHTDTQYF; cdr3_nt: TGTGCCAGCAGCCGGACCCACACAGATACGCAGTATTTT
cdr3_length: 17; j_call: TRBJ2-1; v_call: TRBV11-2; d_call: TRBD2; clone_size: many; cdr3_aa: CASSLEGLVGRRDEQFF; cdr3_nt: TGTGCCAGCAGCTTAGAAGGACTAGTTGGGCGGCGGGATGAGCAGTTCTTC
cdr3_length: 14; j_call: TRBJ2-7; v_call: TRBV9; d_call: NA; clone_size: few; cdr3_aa: CASSERALAYEQYF; cdr3_nt: TGTGCCAGCAGCGAGCGGGCGCTCGCCTACGAGCAGTACTTC
cdr3_length: 14; j_call: TRBJ1-2; v_call: TRBV12-3/TRBV12-4; d_call: NA; clone_size: many; cdr3_aa: CASSLAREDYGYTF; cdr3_nt: TGTGCCAGCAGTTTAGCGAGGGAGGACTATGGCTACACCTTC
cdr3_length: 12; j_call: TRBJ1-2; v_call: TRBV12-3/TRBV12-4; d_call: TRBD1; clone_size: few; cdr3_aa: CASLGTDYGYTF; cdr3_nt: TGTGCCAGTTTGGGGACAGACTATGGCTACACCTTC
cdr3_length: 15; j_call: TRBJ2-1; v_call: TRBV6-6; d_call: TRBD2; clone_size: many; cdr3_aa: CASSYRPGGPNEQFF; cdr3_nt: TGTGCCAGCAGTTATAGACCGGGGGGTCCCAATGAGCAGTTCTTC
cdr3_length: 17; j_call: TRBJ2-4; v_call: TRBV5-1; d_call: NA; clone_size: NA; cdr3_aa: CASSHPLGARAKNIQYF; cdr3_nt: TGCGCCAGCAGCCACCCTCTGGGGGCGCGGGCCAAAAACATTCAGTACTTC
cdr3_length: 14; j_call: TRBJ1-6; v_call: TRBV5-1; d_call: TRBD1; clone_size: NA; cdr3_aa: CASSSGTEDSPLHF; cdr3_nt: TGCGCCAGCAGCTCCGGGACAGAGGATTCACCCCTCCACTTT
cdr3_length: 14; j_call: TRBJ2-2; v_call: TRBV20-1; d_call: NA; clone_size: many; cdr3_aa: CSARQTTNTGELFF; cdr3_nt: TGCAGTGCTAGACAAACAACGAACACCGGGGAGCTGTTTTTT
cdr3_length: 15; j_call: TRBJ2-5; v_call: TRBV7-2; d_call: NA; clone_size: NA; cdr3_aa: CASSLTGLGGGTQYF; cdr3_nt: TGTGCCAGCAGCTTAACTGGACTGGGGGGAGGGACCCAGTACTTC
cdr3_length: 16; j_call: TRBJ1-4; v_call: TRBV14; d_call: NA; clone_size: few; cdr3_aa: CASSQRQGGFREKLFF; cdr3_nt: TGTGCCAGCAGCCAACGGCAGGGAGGGTTCCGTGAAAAACTGTTTTTT